This TCR beta chain was obtained from a study of neoadjuvant anti-PD-1 for oral cavity cancer. Overall study: Nivolumab at 3 mg/kg was mostly given biweekly, three to four doses, pre-surgery. Patients without progression received a fourth nivolumab dose around day 43, then surgical resection on days 50-56. Study observations and caveats: Higher pretreatment Treg/Th17 ratios tracked higher pretreatment blood clonality. Expansion of preexisting intratumoral clones was suggested to aid response.

In regard to this clone: Its antigen remains unidentified.

As to time point: after neoadjuvant nivolumab, at surgical resection. Looked up from germline, CDR1 is DFQATT and CDR2 is SNEGSKA (reference sequence). With 5 bases removed from V and 4 bases from J, the gap between germline ends came to 5 bases. The CDR3 loop spans 11 amino acids. TCRdb's table, derived via immunoSEQ multiplex PCR, lists solely in-frame clones and lacks some. The sample includes approximately 16,000 clones, 40% of them seen just once. The TCR was taken from a person between 40 and 80 years old with oral cavity squamous cell carcinoma. Material: tumor tissue, obtained after nivolumab (anti-PD-1) treatment. The chain links TRBV20-1 to TRBJ1-4; D is unclear. CDR3 nucleotides: TGCAGTGCTTCCAATAATGAAAAACTGTTTTTT. Translation: CSASNNEKLFF.